What follows are 17 T cell receptor beta chains derived from one specimen sequenced in a study of beta chain features in type 1 diabetes. The isolated RNA, all of it, was reverse transcribed, so expressed TCRB transcripts were what got sequenced. TCRdb's copy holds only in-frame clones and misses some; the assay was immunoSEQ multiplex PCR. The table has about 620,000 clones, around a sixth seen once. What was sequenced was naive CD4+ T cells from blood. These receptors were taken from a man between 18 and 35 years old in good health.

Concerning this clone itself: At one end, the junction sequence differs from germline, possibly due to a read error. J is TRBJ1-5 and V is TRBV15; 9 bases are shared with TRBD1. Germline CDR1 reads LNHNV; CDR2 reads YYDKDF (reference sequence). The CDR3 is made up of 12 amino acids. For the CDR3, the DNA is TGTGCCACCAGAAGAGACAGGGGGTCCCAGCATTTT. Translated, it gives CATRRDRGSQHF.

This clone has only a few counts. The V call is TRBV5-1, the J call TRBJ2-7; D is unclear. CDR3 length: 13 amino acids. Per the germline V gene, CDR1 is SGHRS and CDR2 is YFSETQ. V lost 1 base, J lost 7 bases, and 12 bases lay in between. Here the CDR3 DNA reads TGCGCCAGCAGCTTGCGGGCTTTGGATGAGCAGTACTTC. It encodes CASSLRALDEQYF.

The chain employs TRBV28 and TRBJ1-1; D is possibly TRBD1 (6 bases). V gave up 4 bases and J gave up 2 bases, with 17 bases separating them. The CDR3 has 16 amino acids. Germline V gives CDR1 MDHEN, CDR2 SYDVKM. The CDR3 reads CASSSRTGIGNTEAFF. The CDR3 DNA is TGTGCCAGCAGTTCGCGAACAGGGATAGGAAACACTGAAGCTTTCTTT.

J is TRBJ1-6 and V is TRBV5-1, with D perhaps matching TRBD1 (6 bases). This CDR3 comprises 15 residues. CDR1 SGHRS and CDR2 YFSETQ come from the germline V gene. The germline V and J ends were trimmed by 6 bases and 7 bases, with 17 bases remaining between them. CDR3 in DNA: TGCGCCAGCACCCCGATGGGGGGCGAGAATTCACCCCTCCACTTT. This encodes CASTPMGGENSPLHF.

The chain recombines TRBV5-6 with TRBJ2-7; possibly TRBD1 or TRBD2 for D (5 bases each). CDR3 length: 16 amino acids. V lost 4 bases and J lost 0, with 17 bases in between. The germline V gene has CDR1 SGHDT and CDR2 YYEEEE. CDR3 DNA sequence: TGTGCCAGCAGCCCTTTGGACCGGGACCACTCCTACGAGCAGTACTTC. Its translation is CASSPLDRDHSYEQYF.

This clone has just a few counts. CDR3 nucleotide sequence: TGTGCCATCAGGGGGACGGCTACTGAAGCTTTCTTT. Translated, it gives CAIRGTATEAFF. This chain uses TRBV10-3 with TRBJ1-1; D perhaps matches TRBD1 (5 bases). The germline V and J ends were trimmed by 6 bases and 5 bases, with 10 bases remaining between them. The CDR3 contains 12 residues. Germline assignment: CDR1 ENHRY and CDR2 SYGVKD.

This clone turned up a few times. V usage is TRBV13 and J usage is TRBJ2-7; D call uncertain. Trimming removed 5 bases from V and 4 bases from J, with 15 bases in between. CDR3 length equals 14 residues. The germline gives CDR1 PRHDT, CDR2 FYEKMQ (reference sequence). CDR3 protein: CASSPNQAVYEQYF. The CDR3 coding sequence is TGTGCCAGCAGCCCTAATCAGGCGGTTTACGAGCAGTACTTC.

The CDR3 nucleotides are TGTGCCAGCAGCTTCGCATTTCGGGGCGCCACAGATACGCAGTATTTT. Translating gives CASSFAFRGATDTQYF. V usage is TRBV7-3 and J usage is TRBJ2-3; D is possibly TRBD1 or TRBD2 (5 bases each). V dropped 3 bases and J dropped 2 bases, with 15 bases sitting between them. This CDR3 has 16 amino acids. From germline, CDR1 is SGHTA and CDR2 FQGTGA.

In this sample, this clone turned up a few times. The chain links TRBV5-1 to TRBJ1-2; D is ambiguous. With 1 base removed from V and 2 bases from J, the gap between germline ends came to 12 bases. CDR3 length: 15 amino acids. Germline CDR1 is SGHRS and CDR2 is YFSETQ. The DNA for the CDR3 is TGCGCCAGCAGCTTGACAGCCTCTACAAACTATGGCTACACCTTC. It specifies CASSLTASTNYGYTF.

V and J are TRBV4-3 and TRBJ1-5, with 9 bases lining up with TRBD1. The CDR3 extends over 18 amino acids. Trimming at V came to 1 base and at J to 2 bases, leaving 9 bases not matched to a gene. The germline gives CDR1 LGHNA, CDR2 YSLEER. The CDR3 protein is CASSQGWIGDRGNQPQHF. The CDR3 nucleotides are TGCGCCAGCAGCCAAGGATGGATAGGGGACAGGGGCAATCAGCCCCAGCATTTT.

This clone was counted only a few times. The rearrangement links TRBV30 to TRBJ2-5, with TRBD2 matching over 11 bases. There are 16 residues in the CDR3. V trimming: 3 bases; J trimming: 5 bases; junction bases outside the gene matches: 11. Germline values: CDR1 GTSNPN, CDR2 SVGIG (reference sequence). CDR3 nucleotide sequence: TGTGCCTGGAGCAGGCTAGCGGGGGGCCCAGGGGAGACCCAGTACTTC. Protein sequence: CAWSRLAGGPGETQYF.

The chain uses TRBV6-4 and TRBJ1-5; D call uncertain. The ends were cut back, 5 bases at V and 4 bases at J, with 9 bases in the middle. Germline assignment: CDR1 MRHNA and CDR2 SNTAGT. The length of the CDR3 is 13 residues. CDR3 in DNA: TGTGCCAGCAGTTCTGAGGAGAATCAGCCCCAGCATTTT. Encoded protein: CASSSEENQPQHF.

There are a few counts of this clone. The V gene is TRBV30, the J gene TRBJ2-5; 11 nucleotides match TRBD2. Germline lookup yields CDR1 GTSNPN and CDR2 SVGIG (reference sequence). CDR3 size: 15 residues. V shed 3 bases, J shed 2 bases, and the junction held 5 bases outside the gene matches. The CDR3 bases are TGTGCCTGGAGCCCGGGGACTAGCGGACAAGAGACCCAGTACTTC. It encodes CAWSPGTSGQETQYF.

This clone was observed a few times. The chain uses TRBV5-1 and TRBJ2-5, with D possibly TRBD1 on 8 matching bases. Germline V gene lookup returns CDR1 SGHRS and CDR2 YFSETQ. The CDR3 covers 16 residues. Trimming cost V 0 bases and J 5 bases, with 17 bases left between them. The CDR3 region has the DNA TGCGCCAGCAGCTTGGACGGCACAGGGGGAGGGGAGACCCAGTACTTC. Amino acids: CASSLDGTGGGETQYF.

V and J are TRBV25-1 and TRBJ1-5, with D unclear. The V end lost 0 bases, the J end lost 2 bases, and 14 bases lay between the germline ends. The CDR3 totals 17 residues. Germline V gene data show CDR1 as MGHDK and CDR2 as SYGVNS. The CDR3 sequence: CASSEYSPRRGNQPQHF. CDR3 DNA sequence: TGTGCCAGCAGTGAATATTCCCCCAGGAGAGGCAATCAGCCCCAGCATTTT. Full variable domain (remainder filled in from reference TRBV25-1 and TRBJ1-5): EADIYQTPRYLVIGTGKKITLECSQTMGHDKMYWYQQDPGMELHLIHYSYGVNSTEKGDLSSESTVSRIRTEHFPLTLESARPSHTSQYLCASSEYSPRRGNQPQHFGDGTRLSIL.

This clone was seen a few times. The chain is built from TRBV19 and TRBJ1-3; D is possibly TRBD1 (5 bases). CDR3 length: 17 residues. V shed 7 bases and J shed 0 bases, with 19 bases lying between them. Germline CDR1 is LNHDA and CDR2 is SQIVND (reference sequence). CDR3: CASTPWGPLSSGNTIYF. CDR3 DNA: TGTGCCAGTACCCCGTGGGGACCGTTGAGCTCTGGAAACACCATATATTTT.

This clone was seen a handful of times. The chain has TRBV5-6 and TRBJ2-2, with 10 bases fitting TRBD1. Germline V gene data show CDR1 as SGHDT and CDR2 as YYEEEE. This CDR3 comprises 17 residues. V gave up 4 bases and J gave up 6 bases; unmatched junction bases: 12. This CDR3 reads CASSPLIRDRGSGELFF. For the CDR3, the DNA is TGTGCCAGCAGCCCACTCATACGGGACAGGGGATCCGGGGAGCTGTTTTTT. Full variable domain (missing parts from reference TRBV5-6 and TRBJ2-2): DAGVTQSPTHLIKTRGQQVTLRCSPKSGHDTVSWYQQALGQGPQFIFQYYEEEERQRGNFPDRFSGHQFPNYSSELNVNALLLGDSALYLCASSPLIRDRGSGELFFGEGSRLTVL.